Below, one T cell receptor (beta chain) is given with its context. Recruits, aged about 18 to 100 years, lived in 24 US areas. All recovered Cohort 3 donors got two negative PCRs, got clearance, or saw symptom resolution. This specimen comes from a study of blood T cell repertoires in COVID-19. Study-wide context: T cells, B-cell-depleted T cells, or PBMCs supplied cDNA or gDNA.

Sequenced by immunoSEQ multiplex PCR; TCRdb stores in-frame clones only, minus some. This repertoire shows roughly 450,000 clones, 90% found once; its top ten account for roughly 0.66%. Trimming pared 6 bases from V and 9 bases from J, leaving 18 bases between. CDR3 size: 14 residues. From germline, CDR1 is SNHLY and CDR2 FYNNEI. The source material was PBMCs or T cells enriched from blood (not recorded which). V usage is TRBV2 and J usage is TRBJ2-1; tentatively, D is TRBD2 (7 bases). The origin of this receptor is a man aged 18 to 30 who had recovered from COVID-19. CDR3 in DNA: TGTGCCAGCAGAGTCGGCGGAGGGGGGGGTGAGCAGTTCTTC. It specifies CASRVGGGGGEQFF.